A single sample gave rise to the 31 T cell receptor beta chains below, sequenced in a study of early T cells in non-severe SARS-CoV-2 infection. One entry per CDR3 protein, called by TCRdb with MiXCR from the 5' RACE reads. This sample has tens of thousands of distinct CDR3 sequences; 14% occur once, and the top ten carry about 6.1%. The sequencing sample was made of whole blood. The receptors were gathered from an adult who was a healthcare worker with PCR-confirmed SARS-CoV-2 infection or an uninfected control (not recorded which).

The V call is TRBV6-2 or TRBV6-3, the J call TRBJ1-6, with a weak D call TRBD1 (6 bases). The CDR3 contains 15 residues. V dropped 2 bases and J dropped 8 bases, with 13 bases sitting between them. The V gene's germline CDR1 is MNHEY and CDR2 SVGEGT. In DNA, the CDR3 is TGTGCCAGCAGTTACGCAGGGGATCTACATTCACCCCTCCACTTT. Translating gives CASSYAGDLHSPLHF.

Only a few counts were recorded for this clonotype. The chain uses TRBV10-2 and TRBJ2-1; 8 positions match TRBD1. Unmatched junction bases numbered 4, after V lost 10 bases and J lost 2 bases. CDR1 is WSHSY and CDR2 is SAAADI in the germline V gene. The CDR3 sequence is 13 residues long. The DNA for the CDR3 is TGCGCCATCGGACAGGGACCCTACAATGAGCAGTTCTTC. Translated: CAIGQGPYNEQFF.

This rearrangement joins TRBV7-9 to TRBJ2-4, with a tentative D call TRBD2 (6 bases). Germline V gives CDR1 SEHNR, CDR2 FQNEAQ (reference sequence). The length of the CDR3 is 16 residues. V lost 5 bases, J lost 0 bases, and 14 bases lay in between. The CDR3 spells CASSPLGGLAKNIQYF. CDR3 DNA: TGTGCCAGCAGCCCCCTCGGGGGATTAGCCAAAAACATTCAGTACTTC.

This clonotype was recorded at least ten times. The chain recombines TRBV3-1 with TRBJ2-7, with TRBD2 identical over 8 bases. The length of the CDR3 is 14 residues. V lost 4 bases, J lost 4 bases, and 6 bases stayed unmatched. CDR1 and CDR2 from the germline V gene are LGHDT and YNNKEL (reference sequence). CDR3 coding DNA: TGTGCCAGCAGCCCGGGACTAGTTATGTACGAGCAGTACTTC. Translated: CASSPGLVMYEQYF.

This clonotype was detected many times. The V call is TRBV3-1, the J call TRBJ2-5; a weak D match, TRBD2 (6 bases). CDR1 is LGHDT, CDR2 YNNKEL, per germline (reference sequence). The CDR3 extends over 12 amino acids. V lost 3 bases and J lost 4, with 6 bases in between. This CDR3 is CASSQGGETQYF. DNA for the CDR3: TGTGCCAGCAGCCAGGGAGGAGAGACCCAGTACTTC.

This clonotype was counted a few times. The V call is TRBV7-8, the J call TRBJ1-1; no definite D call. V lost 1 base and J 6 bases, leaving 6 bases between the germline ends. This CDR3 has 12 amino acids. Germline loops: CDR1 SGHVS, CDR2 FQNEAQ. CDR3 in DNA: TGTGCCAGCAGCTTAGTCCCCCCTGAAGCTTTCTTT. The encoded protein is CASSLVPPEAFF.

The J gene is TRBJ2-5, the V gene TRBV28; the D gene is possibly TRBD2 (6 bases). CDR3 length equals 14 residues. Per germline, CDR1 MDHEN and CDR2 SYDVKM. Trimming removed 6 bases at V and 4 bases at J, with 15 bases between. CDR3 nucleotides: TGTGCCAGCAGGGGAGGAGTGGGTTTAGAGACCCAGTACTTC. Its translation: CASRGGVGLETQYF.

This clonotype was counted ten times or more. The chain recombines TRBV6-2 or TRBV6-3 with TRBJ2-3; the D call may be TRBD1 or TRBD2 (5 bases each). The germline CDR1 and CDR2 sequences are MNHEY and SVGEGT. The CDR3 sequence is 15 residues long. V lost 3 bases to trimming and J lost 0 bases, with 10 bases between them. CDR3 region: CASSYTGLSTDTQYF. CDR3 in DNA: TGTGCCAGCAGTTATACGGGGCTTAGCACAGATACGCAGTATTTT.

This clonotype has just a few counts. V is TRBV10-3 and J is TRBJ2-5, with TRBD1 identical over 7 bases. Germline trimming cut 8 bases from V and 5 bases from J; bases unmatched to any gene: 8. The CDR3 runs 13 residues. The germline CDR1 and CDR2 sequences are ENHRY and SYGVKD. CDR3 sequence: CAIGQGGKETQYF. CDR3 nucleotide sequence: TGTGCCATCGGCCAAGGGGGCAAGGAGACCCAGTACTTC.

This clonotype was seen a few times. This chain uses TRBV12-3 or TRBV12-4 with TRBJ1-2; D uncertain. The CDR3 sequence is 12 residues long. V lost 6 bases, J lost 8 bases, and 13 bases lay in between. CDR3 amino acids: CASRRREDGYTF. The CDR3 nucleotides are TGTGCCAGCAGACGAAGGGAGGACGGCTACACCTTC.

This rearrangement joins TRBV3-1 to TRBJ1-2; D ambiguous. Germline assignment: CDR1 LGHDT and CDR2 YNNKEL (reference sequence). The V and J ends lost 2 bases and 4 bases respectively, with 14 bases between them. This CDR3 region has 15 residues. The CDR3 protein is CASSQSHSGGYGYTF. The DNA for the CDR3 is TGTGCCAGCAGCCAAAGCCACAGTGGTGGCTATGGCTACACCTTC.

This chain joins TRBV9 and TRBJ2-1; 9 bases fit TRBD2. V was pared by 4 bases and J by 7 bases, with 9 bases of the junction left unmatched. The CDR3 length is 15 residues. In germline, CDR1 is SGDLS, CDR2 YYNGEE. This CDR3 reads CASSSPGTSWNEQFF. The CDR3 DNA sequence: TGTGCCAGCAGCTCCCCCGGGACTAGCTGGAATGAGCAGTTCTTC.

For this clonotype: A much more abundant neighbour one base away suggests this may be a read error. The CDR3 reads CASSLDKAGGVYNEQFF. DNA for the CDR3: TGTGCCAGCAGCCTAGATAAAGCGGGGGGAGTCTACAATGAGCAGTTCTTC. The J gene is TRBJ2-1, the V gene TRBV3-1; TRBD2 matches at 9 bases. Looked up from germline, CDR1 is LGHDT and CDR2 is YNNKEL (reference sequence). The CDR3 is 17 residues long. V was pared by 4 bases and J by 3 bases, with 10 bases of the junction left unmatched.

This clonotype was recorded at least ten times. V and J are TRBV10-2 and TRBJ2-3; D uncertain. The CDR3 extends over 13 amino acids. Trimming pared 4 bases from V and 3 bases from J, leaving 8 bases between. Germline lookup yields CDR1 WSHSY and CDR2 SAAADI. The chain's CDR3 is CASSVRSTDTQYF. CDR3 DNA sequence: TGCGCCAGCAGTGTCCGGAGTACAGATACGCAGTATTTT.

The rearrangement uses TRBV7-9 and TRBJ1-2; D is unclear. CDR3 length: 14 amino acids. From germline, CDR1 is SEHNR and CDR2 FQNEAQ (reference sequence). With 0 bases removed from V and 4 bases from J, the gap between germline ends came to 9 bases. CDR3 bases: TGTGCCAGCAGCTTAGCGGTGCCCACCTATGGCTACACCTTC. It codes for CASSLAVPTYGYTF.

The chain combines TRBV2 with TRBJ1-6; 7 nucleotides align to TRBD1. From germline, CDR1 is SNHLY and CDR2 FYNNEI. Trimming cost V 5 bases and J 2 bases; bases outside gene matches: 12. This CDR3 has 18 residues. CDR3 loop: CASSPQGDSHPYNSPLHF. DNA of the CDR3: TGTGCCAGCAGTCCCCAGGGGGACTCTCATCCCTATAATTCACCCCTCCACTTT.

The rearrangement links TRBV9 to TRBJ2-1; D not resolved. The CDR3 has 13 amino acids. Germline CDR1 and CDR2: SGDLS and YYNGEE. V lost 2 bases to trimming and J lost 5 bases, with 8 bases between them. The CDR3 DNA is TGTGCCAGCAGCGTTGACGTCAACAATGAGCAGTTCTTC. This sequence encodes CASSVDVNNEQFF.

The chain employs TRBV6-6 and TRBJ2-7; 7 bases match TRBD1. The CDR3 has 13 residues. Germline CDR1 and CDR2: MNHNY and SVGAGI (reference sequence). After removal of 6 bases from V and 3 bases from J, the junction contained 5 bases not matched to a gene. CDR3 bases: TGTGCCAGCAGGGCCGGGACAGTCTACGAGCAGTACTTC. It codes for CASRAGTVYEQYF.

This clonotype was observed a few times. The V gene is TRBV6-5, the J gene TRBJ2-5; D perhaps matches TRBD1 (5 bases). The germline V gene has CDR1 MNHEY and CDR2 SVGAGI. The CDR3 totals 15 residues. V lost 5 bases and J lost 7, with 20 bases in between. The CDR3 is CASSGDGRVIGTQYF. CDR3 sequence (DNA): TGTGCCAGCAGTGGGGATGGCAGGGTAATTGGGACCCAGTACTTC.

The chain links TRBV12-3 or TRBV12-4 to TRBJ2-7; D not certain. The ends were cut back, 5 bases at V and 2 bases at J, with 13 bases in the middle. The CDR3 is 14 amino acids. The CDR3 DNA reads TGTGCCAGCAGTCCTATAAGAGCGACCTACGAGCAGTACTTC. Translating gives CASSPIRATYEQYF.

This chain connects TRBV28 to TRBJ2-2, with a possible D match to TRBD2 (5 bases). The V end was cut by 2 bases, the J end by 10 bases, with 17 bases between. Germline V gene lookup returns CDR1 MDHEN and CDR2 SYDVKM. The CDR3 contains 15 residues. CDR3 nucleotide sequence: TGTGCCAGCAGTTTAAGGCTAGCACCTCCGCTGGAGCTGTTTTTT. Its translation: CASSLRLAPPLELFF.

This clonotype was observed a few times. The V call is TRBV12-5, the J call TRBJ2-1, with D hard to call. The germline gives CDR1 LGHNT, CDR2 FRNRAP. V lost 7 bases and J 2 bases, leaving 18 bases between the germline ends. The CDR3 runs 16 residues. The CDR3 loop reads CASASEAFSAYNEQFF. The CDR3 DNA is TGTGCTAGTGCCTCGGAAGCGTTCTCGGCCTACAATGAGCAGTTCTTC.

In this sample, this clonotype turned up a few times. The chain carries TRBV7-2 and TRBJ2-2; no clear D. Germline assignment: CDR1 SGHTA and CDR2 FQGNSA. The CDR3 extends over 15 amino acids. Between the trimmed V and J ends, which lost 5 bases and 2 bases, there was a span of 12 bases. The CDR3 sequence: CASSPNGPNTGELFF. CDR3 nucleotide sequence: TGTGCCAGCAGCCCGAACGGACCCAACACCGGGGAGCTGTTTTTT.

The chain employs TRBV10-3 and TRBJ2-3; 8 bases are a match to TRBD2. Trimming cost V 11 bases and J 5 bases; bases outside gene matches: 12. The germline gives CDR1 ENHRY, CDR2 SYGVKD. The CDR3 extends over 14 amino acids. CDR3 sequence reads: CASQTGGRGDTQYF. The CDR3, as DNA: TGTGCCTCGCAGACGGGGGGGCGCGGAGATACGCAGTATTTT.

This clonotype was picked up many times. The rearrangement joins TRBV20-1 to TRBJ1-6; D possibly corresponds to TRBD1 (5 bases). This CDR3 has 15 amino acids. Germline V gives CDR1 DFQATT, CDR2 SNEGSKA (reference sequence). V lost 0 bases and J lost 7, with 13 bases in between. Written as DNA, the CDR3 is TGCAGTGCTAGAGATCTTCGAGGGACGAATTCACCCCTCCACTTT. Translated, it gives CSARDLRGTNSPLHF.

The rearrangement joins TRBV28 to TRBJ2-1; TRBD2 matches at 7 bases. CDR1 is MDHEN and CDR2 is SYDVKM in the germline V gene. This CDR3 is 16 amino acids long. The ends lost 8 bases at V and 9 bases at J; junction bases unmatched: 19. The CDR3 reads CASEVRGTIQSTEQFF. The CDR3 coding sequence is TGTGCCAGCGAGGTCCGTGGGACTATACAAAGCACTGAGCAGTTCTTC.

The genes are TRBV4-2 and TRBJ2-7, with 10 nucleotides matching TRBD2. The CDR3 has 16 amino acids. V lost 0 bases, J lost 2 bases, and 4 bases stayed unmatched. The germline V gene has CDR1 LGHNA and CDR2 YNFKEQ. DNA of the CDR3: TGTGCCAGCAGCCAAGAGGTCCTAGCGGGGGCCTACGAGCAGTACTTC. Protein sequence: CASSQEVLAGAYEQYF.

The CDR3 is CAISTGVGNSPLHF. In DNA form, the CDR3 reads TGTGCCATCTCGACGGGCGTTGGGAATTCACCCCTCCACTTT. The chain has TRBV10-3 and TRBJ1-6, with D hard to call. The CDR3 contains 14 residues. CDR1 ENHRY and CDR2 SYGVKD come from the germline V gene. V lost 8 bases to trimming and J lost 7 bases, with 15 bases between them.

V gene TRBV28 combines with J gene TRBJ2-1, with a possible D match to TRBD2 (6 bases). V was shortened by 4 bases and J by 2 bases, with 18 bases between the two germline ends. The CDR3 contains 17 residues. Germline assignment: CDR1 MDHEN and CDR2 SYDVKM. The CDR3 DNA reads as TGTGCCAGCAGTTCCAATTGGGACTCCTCCACCTACAATGAGCAGTTCTTC. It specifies CASSSNWDSSTYNEQFF.

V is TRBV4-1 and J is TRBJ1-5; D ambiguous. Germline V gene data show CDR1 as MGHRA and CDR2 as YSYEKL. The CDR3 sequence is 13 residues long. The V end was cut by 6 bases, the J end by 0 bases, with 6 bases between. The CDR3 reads CASSVYSNQPQHF. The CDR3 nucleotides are TGCGCCAGCAGTGTATATAGCAATCAGCCCCAGCATTTT.

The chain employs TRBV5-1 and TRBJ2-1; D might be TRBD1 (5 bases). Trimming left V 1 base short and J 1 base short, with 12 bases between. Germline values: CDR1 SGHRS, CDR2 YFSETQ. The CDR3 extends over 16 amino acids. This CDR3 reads CASSLTPRESYNEQFF. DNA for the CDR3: TGCGCCAGCAGCTTGACCCCCAGGGAATCCTACAATGAGCAGTTCTTC.